This T cell receptor (beta chain) is drawn from a study of T-cell memory formation after mild COVID-19. The CDR3 length is 14 residues. Germline CDR1 reads SGHRS; CDR2 reads YFSETQ. With 3 bases clipped from V and 4 bases from J, the junction kept 2 bases outside the gene matches. Each CDR3 protein is one row after TCRdb ran MiXCR on the 5' RACE reads. The sample holds 500,000 to 600,000 distinct CDR3 sequences, about a sixth seen once. The chain has TRBV5-1 and TRBJ2-2; 8 nucleotides match TRBD1. Sequencing used PBMCs or a T cell subset sorted from them (not recorded which). The origin of this receptor is an adult woman who had mild COVID-19 (a few samples of this study predate the infection). Cell type and time point are not known. CDR3 bases: TGCGCCAGCAGCTCGACAGGGGCCACCGGGGAGCTGTTTTTT. Protein product: CASSSTGATGELFF. The variable domain in full, with the rest retrieved from reference TRBV5-1 and TRBJ2-2, is KAGVTQTPRYLIKTRGQQVTLSCSPISGHRSVSWYQQTPGQGLQFLFEYFSETQRNKGNFPGRFSGRQFSNSRSEMNVSTLELGDSALYLCASSSTGATGELFFGEGSRLTVL.